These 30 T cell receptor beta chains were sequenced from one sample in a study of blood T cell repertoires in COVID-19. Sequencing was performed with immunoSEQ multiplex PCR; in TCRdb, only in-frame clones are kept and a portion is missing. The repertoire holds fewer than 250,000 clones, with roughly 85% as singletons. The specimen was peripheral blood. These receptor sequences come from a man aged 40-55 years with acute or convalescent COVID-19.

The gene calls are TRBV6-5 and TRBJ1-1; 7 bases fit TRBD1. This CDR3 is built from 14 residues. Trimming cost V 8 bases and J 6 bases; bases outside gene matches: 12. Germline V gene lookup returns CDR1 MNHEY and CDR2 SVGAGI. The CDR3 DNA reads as TGTGCCAGCGCGTCAGGGGGGTCAGCCGCTGAAGCTTTCTTT. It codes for CASASGGSAAEAFF.

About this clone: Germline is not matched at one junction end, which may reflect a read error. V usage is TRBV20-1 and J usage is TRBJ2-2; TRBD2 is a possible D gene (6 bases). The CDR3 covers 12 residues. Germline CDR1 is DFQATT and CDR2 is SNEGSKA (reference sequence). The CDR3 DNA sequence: TGCAGTGCTAGTAAGACCACCGGGGGGCTGTTTTTT. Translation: CSASKTTGGLFF.

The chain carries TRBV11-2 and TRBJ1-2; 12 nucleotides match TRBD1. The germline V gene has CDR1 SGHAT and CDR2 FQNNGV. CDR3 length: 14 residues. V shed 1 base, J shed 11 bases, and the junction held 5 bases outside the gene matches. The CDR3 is CASSLGDRGQTYTF. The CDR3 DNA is TGTGCCAGCAGCTTAGGGGACAGGGGGCAAACTTACACCTTC.

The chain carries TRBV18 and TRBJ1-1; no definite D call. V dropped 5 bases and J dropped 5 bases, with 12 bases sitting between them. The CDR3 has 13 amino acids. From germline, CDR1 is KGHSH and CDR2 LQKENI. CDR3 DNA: TGTGCCAGCTCAATTCAGAGGTCTACTGAAGCTTTCTTT. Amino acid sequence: CASSIQRSTEAFF.

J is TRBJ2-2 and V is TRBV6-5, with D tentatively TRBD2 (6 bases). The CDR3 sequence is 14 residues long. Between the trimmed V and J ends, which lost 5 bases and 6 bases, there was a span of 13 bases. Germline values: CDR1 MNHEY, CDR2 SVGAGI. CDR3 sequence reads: CASSPAWGAGELFF. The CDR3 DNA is TGTGCCAGCAGTCCCGCATGGGGGGCCGGGGAGCTGTTTTTT.

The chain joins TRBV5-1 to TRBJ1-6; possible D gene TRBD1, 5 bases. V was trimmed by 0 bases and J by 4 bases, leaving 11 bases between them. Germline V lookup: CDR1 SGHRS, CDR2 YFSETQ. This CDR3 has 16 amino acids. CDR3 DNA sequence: TGCGCCAGCAGCTTGGGGGGGGTCGAATATAATTCACCCCTCCACTTT. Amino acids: CASSLGGVEYNSPLHF.

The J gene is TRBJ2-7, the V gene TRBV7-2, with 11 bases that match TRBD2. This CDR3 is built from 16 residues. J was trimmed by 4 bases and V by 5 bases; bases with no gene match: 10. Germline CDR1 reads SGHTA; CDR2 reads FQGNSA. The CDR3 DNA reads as TGTGCCAGCAGCGAAATACTAGCGGGGGTAGTATACGAGCAGTACTTC. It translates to CASSEILAGVVYEQYF.

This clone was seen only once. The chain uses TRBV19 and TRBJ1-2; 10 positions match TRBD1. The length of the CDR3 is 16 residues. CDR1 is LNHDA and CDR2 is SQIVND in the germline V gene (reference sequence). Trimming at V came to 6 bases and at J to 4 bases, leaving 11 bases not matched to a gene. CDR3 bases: TGTGCCAGTAGGTCTCCGGGGGACAGGGGACTCTATGGCTACACCTTC. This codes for CASRSPGDRGLYGYTF.

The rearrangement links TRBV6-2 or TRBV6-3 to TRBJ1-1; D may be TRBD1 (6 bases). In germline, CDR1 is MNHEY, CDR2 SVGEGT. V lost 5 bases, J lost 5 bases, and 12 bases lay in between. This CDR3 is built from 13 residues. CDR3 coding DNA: TGTGCCAGCAGTCAAACAGGGATTACTGAAGCTTTCTTT. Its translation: CASSQTGITEAFF.

The CDR3 nucleotides read TGTGCCAGCAGCCAAGATAATTTCCAGGGATTTTGGCCGAACACCGGGGAGCTGTTTTTT. Its translation: CASSQDNFQGFWPNTGELFF. This chain joins TRBV3-1 (or the pseudogene TRBV3-2) and TRBJ2-2; D might be TRBD1 (5 bases). CDR3 length: 20 residues. Trimming took off 0 bases at V and 0 bases at J, with 20 bases between the two ends. The germline V gene has CDR1 LGHDT and CDR2 YNNKEL (reference sequence).

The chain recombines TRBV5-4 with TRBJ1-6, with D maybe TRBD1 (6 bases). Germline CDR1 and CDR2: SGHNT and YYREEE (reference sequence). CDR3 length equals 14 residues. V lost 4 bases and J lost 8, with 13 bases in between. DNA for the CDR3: TGTGCCAGCAGCGCAACAGGGTTGGATTCACCCCTCCACTTT. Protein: CASSATGLDSPLHF.

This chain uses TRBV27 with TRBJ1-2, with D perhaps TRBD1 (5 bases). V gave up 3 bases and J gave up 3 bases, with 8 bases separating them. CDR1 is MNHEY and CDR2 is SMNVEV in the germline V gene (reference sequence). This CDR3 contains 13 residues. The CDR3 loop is CASSFGADYGYTF. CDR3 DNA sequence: TGTGCCAGCAGTTTTGGGGCAGACTATGGCTACACCTTC.

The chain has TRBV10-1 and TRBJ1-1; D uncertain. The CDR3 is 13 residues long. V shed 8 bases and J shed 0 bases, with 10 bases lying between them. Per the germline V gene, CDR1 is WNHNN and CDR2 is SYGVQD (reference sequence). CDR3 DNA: TGCGCCAGCCGAGACAACTTGAACACTGAAGCTTTCTTT. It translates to CASRDNLNTEAFF.

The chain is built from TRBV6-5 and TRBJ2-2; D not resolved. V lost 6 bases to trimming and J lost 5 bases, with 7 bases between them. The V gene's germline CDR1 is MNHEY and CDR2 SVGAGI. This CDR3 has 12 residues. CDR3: CASSPSTGELFF. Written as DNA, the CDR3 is TGTGCCAGCAGCCCCTCTACCGGGGAGCTGTTTTTT.

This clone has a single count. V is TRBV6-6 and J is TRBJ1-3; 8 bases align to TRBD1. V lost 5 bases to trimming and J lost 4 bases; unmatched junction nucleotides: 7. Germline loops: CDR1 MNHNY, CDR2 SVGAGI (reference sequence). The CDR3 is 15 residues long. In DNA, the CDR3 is TGTGCCAGCAGTCCAGACAGGGGAGGCGGAAACACCATATATTTT. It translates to CASSPDRGGGNTIYF.

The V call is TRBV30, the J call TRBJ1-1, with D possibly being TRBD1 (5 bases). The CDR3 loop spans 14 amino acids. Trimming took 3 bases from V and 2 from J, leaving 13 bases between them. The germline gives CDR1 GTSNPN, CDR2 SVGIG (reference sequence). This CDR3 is CAWRRNQGNTEAFF. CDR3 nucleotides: TGTGCCTGGAGGAGGAATCAGGGAAACACTGAAGCTTTCTTT.

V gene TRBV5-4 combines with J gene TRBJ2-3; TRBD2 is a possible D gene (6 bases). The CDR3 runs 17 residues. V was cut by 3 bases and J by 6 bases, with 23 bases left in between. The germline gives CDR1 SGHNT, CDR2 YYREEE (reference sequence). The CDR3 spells CASSSPGLRTGGDTQYF. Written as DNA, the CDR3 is TGTGCCAGCAGCTCTCCGGGACTCAGAACCGGCGGCGATACGCAGTATTTT.

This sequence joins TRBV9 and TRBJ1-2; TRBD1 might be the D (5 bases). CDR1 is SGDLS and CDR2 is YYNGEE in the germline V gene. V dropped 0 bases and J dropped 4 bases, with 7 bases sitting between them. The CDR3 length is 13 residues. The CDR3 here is CASSVGDSYGYTF. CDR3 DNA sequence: TGTGCCAGCAGCGTAGGAGACAGCTATGGCTACACCTTC. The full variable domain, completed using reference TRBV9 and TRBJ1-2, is DSGVTQTPKHLITATGQRVTLRCSPRSGDLSVYWYQQSLDQGLQFLIQYYNGEERAKGNILERFSAQQFPDLHSELNLSSLELGDSALYFCASSVGDSYGYTFGSGTRLTVV.

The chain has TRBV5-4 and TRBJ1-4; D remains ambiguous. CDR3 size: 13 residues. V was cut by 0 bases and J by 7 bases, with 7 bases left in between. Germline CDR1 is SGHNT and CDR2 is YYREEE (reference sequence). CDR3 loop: CASSLGLGEKLFF. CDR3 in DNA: TGTGCCAGCAGCTTGGGACTTGGTGAAAAACTGTTTTTT.

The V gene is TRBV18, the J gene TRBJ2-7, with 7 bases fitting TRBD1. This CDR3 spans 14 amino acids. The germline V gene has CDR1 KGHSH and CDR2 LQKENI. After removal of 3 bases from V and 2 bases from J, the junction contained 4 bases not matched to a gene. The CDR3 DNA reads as TGTGCCAGCTCACCGGGACAGCCCCCCTACGAGCAGTACTTC. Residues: CASSPGQPPYEQYF.

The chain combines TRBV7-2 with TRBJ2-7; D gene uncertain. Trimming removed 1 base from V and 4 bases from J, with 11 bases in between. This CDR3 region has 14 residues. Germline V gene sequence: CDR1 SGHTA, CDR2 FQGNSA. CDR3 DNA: TGTGCCAGCAGCTTAGGAGGAGTGGGTTACGAGCAGTACTTC. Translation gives CASSLGGVGYEQYF.

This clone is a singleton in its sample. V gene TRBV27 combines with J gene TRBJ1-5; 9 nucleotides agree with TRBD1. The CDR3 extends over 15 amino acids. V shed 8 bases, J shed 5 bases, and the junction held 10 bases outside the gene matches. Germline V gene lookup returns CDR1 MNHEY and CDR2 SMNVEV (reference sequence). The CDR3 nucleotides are TGTGCCAGCGGACCCGGACAGGGGACTGATCAGCCCCAGCATTTT. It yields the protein CASGPGQGTDQPQHF.

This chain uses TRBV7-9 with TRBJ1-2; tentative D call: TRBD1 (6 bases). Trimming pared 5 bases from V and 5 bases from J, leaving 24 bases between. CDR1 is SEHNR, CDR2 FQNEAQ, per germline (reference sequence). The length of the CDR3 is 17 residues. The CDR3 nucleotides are TGTGCCAGCAGCCCAAATAACCCGGAGCTACAGGGATATGGCTACACCTTC. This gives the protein CASSPNNPELQGYGYTF.

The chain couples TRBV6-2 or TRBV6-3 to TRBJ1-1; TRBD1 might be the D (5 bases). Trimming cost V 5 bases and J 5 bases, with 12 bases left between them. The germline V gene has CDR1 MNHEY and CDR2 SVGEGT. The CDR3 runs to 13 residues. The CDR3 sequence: CASSDPGLTEAFF. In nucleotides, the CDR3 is TGTGCCAGCAGTGATCCAGGGTTAACTGAAGCTTTCTTT.

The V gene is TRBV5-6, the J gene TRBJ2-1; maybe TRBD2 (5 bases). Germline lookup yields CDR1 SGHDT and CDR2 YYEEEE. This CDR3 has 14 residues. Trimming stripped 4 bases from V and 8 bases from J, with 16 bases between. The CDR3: CASSPGDDPHEQFF. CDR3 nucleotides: TGTGCCAGCAGCCCCGGGGATGACCCCCATGAGCAGTTCTTC. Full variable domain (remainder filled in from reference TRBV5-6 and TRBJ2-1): DAGVTQSPTHLIKTRGQQVTLRCSPKSGHDTVSWYQQALGQGPQFIFQYYEEEERQRGNFPDRFSGHQFPNYSSELNVNALLLGDSALYLCASSPGDDPHEQFFGPGTRLTVL.

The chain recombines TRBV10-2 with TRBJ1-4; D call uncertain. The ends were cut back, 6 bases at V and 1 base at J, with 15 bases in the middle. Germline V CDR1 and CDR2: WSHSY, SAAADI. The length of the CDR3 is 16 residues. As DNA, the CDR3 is TGCGCCAGCAGCAAAAACCCGGGTAGAACTAATGAAAAACTGTTTTTT. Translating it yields CASSKNPGRTNEKLFF.

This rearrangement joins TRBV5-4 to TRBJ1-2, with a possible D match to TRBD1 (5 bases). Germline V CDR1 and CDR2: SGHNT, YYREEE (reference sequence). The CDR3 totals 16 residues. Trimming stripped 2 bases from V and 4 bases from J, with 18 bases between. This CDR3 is CASSFGRGRGPYGYTF. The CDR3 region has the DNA TGTGCCAGCAGCTTTGGGCGGGGAAGGGGTCCCTATGGCTACACCTTC. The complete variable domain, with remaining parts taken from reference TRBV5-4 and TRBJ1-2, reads ETGVTQSPTHLIKTRGQQVTLRCSSQSGHNTVSWYQQALGQGPQFIFQYYREEENGRGNFPPRFSGLQFPNYSSELNVNALELDDSALYLCASSFGRGRGPYGYTFGSGTRLTVV.

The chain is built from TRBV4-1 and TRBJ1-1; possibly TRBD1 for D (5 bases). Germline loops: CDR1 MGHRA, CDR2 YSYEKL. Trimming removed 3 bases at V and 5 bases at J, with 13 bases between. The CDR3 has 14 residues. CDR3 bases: TGCGCCAGCAGCCACACTGACAGTCGGACTGAAGCTTTCTTT. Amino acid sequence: CASSHTDSRTEAFF.

The CDR3 DNA reads as TGTGCCAGTAGACCATCCGGGACAGGGAATCCTAACTATGGCTACACCTTC. Translating it yields CASRPSGTGNPNYGYTF. The chain recombines TRBV19 with TRBJ1-2; TRBD1 agrees at 9 bases. This CDR3 has 17 amino acids. The germline V gene encodes CDR1 LNHDA and CDR2 SQIVND (reference sequence). V trimming: 6 bases; J trimming: 0 bases; junction bases outside the gene matches: 11.

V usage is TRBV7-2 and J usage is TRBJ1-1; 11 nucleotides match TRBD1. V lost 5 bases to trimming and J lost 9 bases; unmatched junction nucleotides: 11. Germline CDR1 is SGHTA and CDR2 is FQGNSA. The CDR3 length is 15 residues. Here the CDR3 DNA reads TGTGCCAGCAGCCCACGGACAGGGGGCGCGATAAAAGCTTTCTTT. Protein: CASSPRTGGAIKAFF.